This T cell receptor beta chain was profiled in a study of cytomegalovirus exposure and HLA in healthy donors. This clone has a single count. Donors were ostensibly healthy at sampling, although undocumented immune exposures were probable. The PCR had 60 Vbeta and 13 Jbeta primers. The method was immunoSEQ multiplex PCR; TCRdb's version includes in-frame clones alone and lacks a portion of them. The sample yields roughly 200,000 clones, 79% seen once. Sequencing was performed on PBMCs. The origin of this receptor is a woman aged 30 to 39 in good health and CMV-seropositive.

The CDR3 is CASSTPLQGSGKLFF. The CDR3 coding sequence is TGTGCCAGCAGCACGCCTTTACAGGGTTCAGGAAAACTGTTTTTT. This chain links TRBV25-1 with TRBJ1-4; perhaps TRBD1 as D (6 bases). The V gene's germline CDR1 is MGHDK and CDR2 SYGVNS. The CDR3 consists of 15 residues. Trimming shortened V by 6 bases and J by 10 bases, and 21 bases separated the two germline ends.